These 14 T cell receptor beta chains were all obtained from the same sample, sequenced in a study of graft-versus-host responses after intestinal transplantation. No antigen is known for these receptors. Here immunoSEQ multiplex PCR was the method, and the copy in TCRdb shows in-frame clones only, minus some. The sample has over 70,000 clones, 90% seen once. This specimen was unstimulated CD8+ T cells sorted from spleen or lymph node cells, taken before transplant. Receptors originate from a human donor who was the organ donor for an intestinal transplant.

The rearrangement uses TRBV7-2 and TRBJ2-1, with TRBD2 as a possible D gene (5 bases). The germline gives CDR1 SGHTA, CDR2 FQGNSA. There are 13 residues in the CDR3. V was trimmed by 4 bases and J by 7 bases, leaving 11 bases between them. The CDR3 protein is CASSYTQRNEQFF. CDR3 DNA sequence: TGTGCCAGCAGCTATACTCAGCGGAATGAGCAGTTCTTC.

This clone appeared a few times. The V call is TRBV23-1, the J call TRBJ1-5, with no clear D. TRBV23-1 is designated an ORF whose function remains uncertain. Trimming cost V 2 bases and J 15 bases, with 5 bases left between them. The CDR3 is made up of 9 amino acids. DNA for the CDR3: TGCGCCAGCAGTCAACCGGGGCATTTT. Protein sequence: CASSQPGHF.

The chain combines TRBV19 with TRBJ1-6; 8 nucleotides line up with TRBD1. This CDR3 contains 14 residues. Germline CDR1 and CDR2: LNHDA and SQIVND (reference sequence). The V gene end was trimmed by 8 bases and the J gene end by 7 bases; junction bases not matched to a gene: 7. CDR3 region: CASSDRVGNSPLHF. The CDR3 DNA reads TGTGCCAGTTCGGACAGGGTGGGAAATTCACCCCTCCACTTT. Looking up the rest from reference TRBV19 and TRBJ1-6 gives the full variable domain: DGGITQSPKYLFRKEGQNVTLSCEQNLNHDAMYWYRQDPGQGLRLIYYSQIVNDFQKGDIAEGYSVSREKKESFPLTVTSAQKNPTAFYLCASSDRVGNSPLHFGNGTRLTVT.

This clone is a singleton in its sample. The V and J genes are TRBV4-3 and TRBJ1-2; D gene ambiguous. CDR3 size: 15 residues. The germline V gene has CDR1 LGHNA and CDR2 YSLEER. The V end was cut by 4 bases, the J end by 5 bases, with 17 bases between. In DNA form, the CDR3 reads TGCGCCAGCAGCCTCTCGCGGGGTAGTGGGTATGGCTACACCTTC. The encoded protein is CASSLSRGSGYGYTF.

The V call is TRBV19, the J call TRBJ1-2; D unclear. Germline CDR1 is LNHDA and CDR2 is SQIVND (reference sequence). The CDR3 sequence is 14 residues long. Deletions cut 3 bases from V and 4 bases from J, with 12 bases between. The CDR3 DNA reads TGTGCCAGTAGTATGATCGTTTCGGGCTATGGCTACACCTTC. Protein product: CASSMIVSGYGYTF.

The rearrangement joins TRBV15 to TRBJ2-3; 8 bases are shared with TRBD1. CDR3 length: 15 amino acids. Trimming at V came to 5 bases and at J to 0 bases, leaving 4 bases not matched to a gene. The germline gives CDR1 LNHNV, CDR2 YYDKDF (reference sequence). The CDR3 region is CATSGGTGSTDTQYF. CDR3 nucleotide sequence: TGTGCCACCAGCGGAGGGACAGGCAGCACAGATACGCAGTATTTT.

The chain is built from TRBV30 and TRBJ1-5; D perhaps matches TRBD1 (6 bases). The germline V gene encodes CDR1 GTSNPN and CDR2 SVGIG (reference sequence). The ends were cut back, 2 bases at V and 0 bases at J, with 8 bases in the middle. The CDR3 loop spans 14 amino acids. The CDR3 coding sequence is TGTGCCTGGAGTCCGGACAGTAGCAATCAGCCCCAGCATTTT. It yields the protein CAWSPDSSNQPQHF.

This chain links TRBV2 with TRBJ2-3; 7 bases map to TRBD1. This CDR3 is 15 amino acids long. The junction had 4 bases not matched to a gene; V was cut back by 4 bases and J by 0 bases. Germline-derived CDR1 and CDR2 are SNHLY and FYNNEI. The CDR3 protein is CASSVGTASTDTQYF. The CDR3 coding sequence is TGTGCCAGCAGTGTCGGGACAGCTAGCACAGATACGCAGTATTTT.

V gene TRBV2 combines with J gene TRBJ1-3, with D tentatively TRBD1 (6 bases). This CDR3 spans 15 amino acids. Germline V gives CDR1 SNHLY, CDR2 FYNNEI. V was cut by 8 bases and J by 1 base, with 15 bases left in between. This chain's CDR3 is CASRAGAISGNTIYF. Written as DNA, the CDR3 is TGTGCCAGCCGGGCAGGGGCGATATCTGGAAACACCATATATTTT. The variable domain in full, completed from reference TRBV2 and TRBJ1-3, reads EPEVTQTPSHQVTQMGQEVILRCVPISNHLYFYWYRQILGQKVEFLVSFYNNEISEKSEIFDDQFSVERPDGSNFTLKIRSTKLEDSAMYFCASRAGAISGNTIYFGEGSWLTVV.

The rearrangement joins TRBV28 to TRBJ1-6; 12 bases agree with TRBD1. The V gene's germline CDR1 is MDHEN and CDR2 SYDVKM. With 2 bases clipped from V and 10 bases from J, the junction kept 3 bases outside the gene matches. The CDR3 is 15 amino acids. The CDR3 DNA sequence: TGTGCCAGCAGTTTAGGGACAGGGGGCTGGTCACCCCTCCACTTT. Amino acids: CASSLGTGGWSPLHF.

This chain joins TRBV6-5 and TRBJ1-2; the D gene is possibly TRBD1 (6 bases). Trimming pared 2 bases from V and 7 bases from J, leaving 14 bases between. Germline V gene data show CDR1 as MNHEY and CDR2 as SVGAGI. The CDR3 is 14 amino acids. CDR3 sequence: CASSYDRGGRGYTF. DNA of the CDR3: TGTGCCAGCAGTTACGACCGGGGGGGCCGTGGCTACACCTTC.

This clone was detected only once. The rearrangement links TRBV4-1 to TRBJ1-4; 7 bases are a match to TRBD1. The CDR3 loop spans 15 amino acids. V was pared by 3 bases and J by 5 bases, with 6 bases of the junction left unmatched. Germline V gene data show CDR1 as MGHRA and CDR2 as YSYEKL. Here the CDR3 DNA reads TGCGCCAGCAGCCAGTCTACAGGGGTGAATGAAAAACTGTTTTTT. Translation gives CASSQSTGVNEKLFF.

This sequence joins TRBV5-1 and TRBJ1-2; D may be TRBD1 (5 bases). Germline CDR1 and CDR2: SGHRS and YFSETQ. This CDR3 region has 14 residues. V gave up 4 bases and J gave up 0 bases, with 10 bases separating them. CDR3 residues: CASSPDSPNYGYTF. The DNA of the CDR3 is TGCGCCAGCAGCCCCGACAGTCCTAACTATGGCTACACCTTC.

The chain is built from TRBV19 and TRBJ1-5; TRBD1 matches 12 bases. Per germline, CDR1 LNHDA and CDR2 SQIVND (reference sequence). The CDR3 extends over 15 amino acids. Unmatched junction bases numbered 5, after V lost 5 bases and J lost 6 bases. The CDR3 bases are TGTGCCAGTAGTCTGGGGACAGGGGGCTTTCAGCCCCAGCATTTT. It translates to CASSLGTGGFQPQHF.